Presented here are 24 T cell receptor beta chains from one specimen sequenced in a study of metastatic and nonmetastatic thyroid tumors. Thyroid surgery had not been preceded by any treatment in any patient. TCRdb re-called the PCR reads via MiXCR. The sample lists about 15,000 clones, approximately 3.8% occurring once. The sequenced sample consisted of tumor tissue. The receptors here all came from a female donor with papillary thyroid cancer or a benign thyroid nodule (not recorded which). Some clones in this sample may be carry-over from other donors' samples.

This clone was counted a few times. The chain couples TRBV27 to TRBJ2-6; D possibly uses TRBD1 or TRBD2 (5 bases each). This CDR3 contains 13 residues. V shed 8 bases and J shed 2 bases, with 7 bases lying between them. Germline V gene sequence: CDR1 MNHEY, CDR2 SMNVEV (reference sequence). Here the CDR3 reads CASGGAGANVLTF. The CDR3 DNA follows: TGTGCCAGCGGGGGTGCTGGGGCCAACGTCCTGACTTTC. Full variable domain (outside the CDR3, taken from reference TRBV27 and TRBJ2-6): EAQVTQNPRYLITVTGKKLTVTCSQNMNHEYMSWYRQDPGLGLRQIYYSMNVEVTDKGDVPEGYKVSRKEKRNFPLILESPSPNQTSLYFCASGGAGANVLTFGAGSRLTVL.

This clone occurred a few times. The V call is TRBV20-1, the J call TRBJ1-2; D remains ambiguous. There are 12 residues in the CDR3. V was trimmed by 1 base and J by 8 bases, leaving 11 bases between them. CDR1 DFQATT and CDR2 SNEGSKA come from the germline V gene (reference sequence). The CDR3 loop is CSARGLAGGYTF. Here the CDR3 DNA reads TGCAGTGCTAGAGGTCTGGCGGGAGGCTACACCTTC.

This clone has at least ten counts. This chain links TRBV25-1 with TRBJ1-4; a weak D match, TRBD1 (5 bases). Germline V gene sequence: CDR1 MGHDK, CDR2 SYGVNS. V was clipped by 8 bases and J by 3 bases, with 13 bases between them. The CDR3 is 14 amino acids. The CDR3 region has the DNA TGTGCCAGCGCCGCAGTGGGGGCTAATGAAAAACTGTTTTTT. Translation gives CASAAVGANEKLFF.

The CDR3 DNA is TGTGCCAGCAGTTACTCCCCCGACAGGGATCCTGGAAACACCATATATTTT. Protein: CASSYSPDRDPGNTIYF. This chain uses TRBV6-5 with TRBJ1-3; TRBD1 aligns across 7 bases. CDR3 size: 17 residues. The ends lost 0 bases at V and 2 bases at J; junction bases unmatched: 7. CDR1 and CDR2 from the germline V gene are MNHEY and SVGAGI.

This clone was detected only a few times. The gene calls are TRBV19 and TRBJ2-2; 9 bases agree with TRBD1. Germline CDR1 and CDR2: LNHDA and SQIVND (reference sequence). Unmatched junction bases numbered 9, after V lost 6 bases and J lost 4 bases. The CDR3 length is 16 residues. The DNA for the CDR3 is TGTGCCAGTAGCGCCGGGACAGGGCGTCGCACCGGGGAGCTGTTTTTT. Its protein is CASSAGTGRRTGELFF. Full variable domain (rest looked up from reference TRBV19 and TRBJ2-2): DGGITQSPKYLFRKEGQNVTLSCEQNLNHDAMYWYRQDPGQGLRLIYYSQIVNDFQKGDIAEGYSVSREKKESFPLTVTSAQKNPTAFYLCASSAGTGRRTGELFFGEGSRLTVL.

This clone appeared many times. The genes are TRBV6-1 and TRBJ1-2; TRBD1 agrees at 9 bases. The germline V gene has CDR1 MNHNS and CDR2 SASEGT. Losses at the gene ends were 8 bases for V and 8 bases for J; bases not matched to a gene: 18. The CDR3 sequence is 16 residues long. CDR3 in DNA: TGTGCCAGCTCACCAACGACCGGGACAGGGACTTTCGGCTACACCTTC. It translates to CASSPTTGTGTFGYTF.

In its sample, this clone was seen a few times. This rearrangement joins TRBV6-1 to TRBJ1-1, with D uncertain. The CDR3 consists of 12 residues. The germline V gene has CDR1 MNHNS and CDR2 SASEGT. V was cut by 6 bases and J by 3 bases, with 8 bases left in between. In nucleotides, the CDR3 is TGTGCCAGCAGCCGCTGGGACACTGAAGCTTTCTTT. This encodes CASSRWDTEAFF.

CDR3 nucleotide sequence: TGTGCCAGCAGCTTGGCCGGCAGGGGGGATTCACCCCTCCACTTT. Protein product: CASSLAGRGDSPLHF. The chain uses TRBV5-5 and TRBJ1-6; 7 nucleotides agree with TRBD1. Per germline, CDR1 SGHKS and CDR2 YYEKEE (reference sequence). The CDR3 is 15 residues long. V lost 0 bases and J lost 8; bases outside the gene matches: 5.

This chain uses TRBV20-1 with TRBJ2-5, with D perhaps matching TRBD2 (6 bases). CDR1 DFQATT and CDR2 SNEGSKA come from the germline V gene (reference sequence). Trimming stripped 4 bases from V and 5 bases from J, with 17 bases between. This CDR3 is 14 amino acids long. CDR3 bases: TGCAGTGCTAATGCGGGCAGCGCGGGGGAGACCCAGTACTTC. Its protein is CSANAGSAGETQYF.

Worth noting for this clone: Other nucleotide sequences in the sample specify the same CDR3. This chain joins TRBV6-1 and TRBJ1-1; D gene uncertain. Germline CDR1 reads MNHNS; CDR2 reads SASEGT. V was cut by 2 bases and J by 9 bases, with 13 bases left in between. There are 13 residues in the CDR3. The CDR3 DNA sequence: TGTGCCAGCAGTGAACTCCGCCGTGGGAAAGCTTTCTTT. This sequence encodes CASSELRRGKAFF.

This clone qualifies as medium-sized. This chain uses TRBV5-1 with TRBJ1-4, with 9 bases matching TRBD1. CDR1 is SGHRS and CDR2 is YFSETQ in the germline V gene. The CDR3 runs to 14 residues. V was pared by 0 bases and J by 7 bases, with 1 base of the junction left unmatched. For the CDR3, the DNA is TGCGCCAGCAGCTTGGGACAGGGGGGTGAAAAACTGTTTTTT. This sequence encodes CASSLGQGGEKLFF. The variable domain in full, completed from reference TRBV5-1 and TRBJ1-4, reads KAGVTQTPRYLIKTRGQQVTLSCSPISGHRSVSWYQQTPGQGLQFLFEYFSETQRNKGNFPGRFSGRQFSNSRSEMNVSTLELGDSALYLCASSLGQGGEKLFFGSGTQLSVL.

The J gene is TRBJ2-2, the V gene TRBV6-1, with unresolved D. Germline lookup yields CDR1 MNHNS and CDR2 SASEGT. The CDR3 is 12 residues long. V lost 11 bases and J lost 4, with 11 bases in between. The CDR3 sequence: CAHWGSTGELFF. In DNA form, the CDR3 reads TGTGCCCACTGGGGTAGCACCGGGGAGCTGTTTTTT.

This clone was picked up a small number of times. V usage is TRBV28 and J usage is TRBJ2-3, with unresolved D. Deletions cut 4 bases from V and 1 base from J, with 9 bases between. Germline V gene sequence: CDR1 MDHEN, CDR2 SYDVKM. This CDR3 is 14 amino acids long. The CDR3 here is CASSSPWGTDTQYF. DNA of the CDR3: TGTGCCAGCAGTTCCCCTTGGGGCACAGATACGCAGTATTTT.

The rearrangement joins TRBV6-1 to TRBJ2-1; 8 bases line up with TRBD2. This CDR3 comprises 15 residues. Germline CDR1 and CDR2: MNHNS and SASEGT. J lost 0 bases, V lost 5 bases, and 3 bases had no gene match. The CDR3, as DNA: TGTGCCAGCAGTACAAGCGGGAGCTCCTACAATGAGCAGTTCTTC. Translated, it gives CASSTSGSSYNEQFF.

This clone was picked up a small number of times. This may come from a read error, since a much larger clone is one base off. CDR3 nucleotides: TGTGCCAGCAGCGCAGACAGGACTGGGGGCTACACCTTC. Translation gives CASSADRTGGYTF. The chain uses TRBV11-2 and TRBJ1-2; possibly TRBD1 for D (6 bases). The V gene's germline CDR1 is SGHAT and CDR2 FQNNGV. V dropped 5 bases and J dropped 8 bases, with 15 bases sitting between them. The CDR3 is made up of 13 amino acids. Full variable domain (remainder filled in from reference TRBV11-2 and TRBJ1-2): EAGVAQSPRYKIIEKRQSVAFWCNPISGHATLYWYQQILGQGPKLLIQFQNNGVVDDSQLPKDRFSAERLKGVDSTLKIQPAKLEDSAVYLCASSADRTGGYTFGSGTRLTVV.

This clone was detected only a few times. The CDR3 loop reads CASSPAERTEAFF. CDR3 nucleotides: TGTGCCAGCAGTCCCGCCGAAAGAACTGAAGCTTTCTTT. The chain carries TRBV6-1 and TRBJ1-1, with no clear D. Germline CDR1 and CDR2: MNHNS and SASEGT. The V end lost 5 bases, the J end lost 5 bases, and 12 bases lay between the germline ends. The CDR3 runs 13 residues.

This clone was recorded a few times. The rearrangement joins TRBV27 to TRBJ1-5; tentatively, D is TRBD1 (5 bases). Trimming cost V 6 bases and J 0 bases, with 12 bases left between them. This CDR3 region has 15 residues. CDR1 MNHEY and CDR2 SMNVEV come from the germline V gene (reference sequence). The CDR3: CASSDGTVSNQPQHF. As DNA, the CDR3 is TGTGCCAGCAGCGATGGGACGGTTAGCAATCAGCCCCAGCATTTT.

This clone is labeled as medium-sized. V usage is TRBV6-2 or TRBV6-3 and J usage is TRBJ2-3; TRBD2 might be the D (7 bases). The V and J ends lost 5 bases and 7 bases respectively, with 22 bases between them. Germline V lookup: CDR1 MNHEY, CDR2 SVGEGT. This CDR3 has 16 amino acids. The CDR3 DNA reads TGTGCCAGCAGTCCCCACCCGTGGGGGGGCCTATATACGCAGTATTTT. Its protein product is CASSPHPWGGLYTQYF.

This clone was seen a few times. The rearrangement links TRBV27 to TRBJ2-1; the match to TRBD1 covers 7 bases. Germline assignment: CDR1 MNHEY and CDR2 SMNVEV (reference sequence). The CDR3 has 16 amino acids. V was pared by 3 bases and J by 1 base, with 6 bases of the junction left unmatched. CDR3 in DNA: TGTGCCAGCAGTTTCTCCGACAGGGTGTCCTACAATGAGCAGTTCTTC. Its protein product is CASSFSDRVSYNEQFF.

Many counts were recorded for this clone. CDR3 nucleotides: TGTGCCAGCAGTCCGGACAGGGGGCGGGACCAAGAGACCCAGTACTTC. Residues: CASSPDRGRDQETQYF. The chain recombines TRBV28 with TRBJ2-5; 11 nucleotides align to TRBD1. Looked up from germline, CDR1 is MDHEN and CDR2 is SYDVKM. The CDR3 sequence is 16 residues long. V shed 5 bases, J shed 0 bases, and the junction held 5 bases outside the gene matches.

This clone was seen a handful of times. CDR3 nucleotide sequence: TGTGCCAGCAGCGATGTACAAGGGGGATACAATGAGCAGTTCTTC. Protein: CASSDVQGGYNEQFF. V is TRBV6-1 and J is TRBJ2-1; a possible D gene is TRBD1 (6 bases). Trimming took 6 bases from V and 4 from J, leaving 16 bases between them. Germline V lookup: CDR1 MNHNS, CDR2 SASEGT. The CDR3 is made up of 15 amino acids.

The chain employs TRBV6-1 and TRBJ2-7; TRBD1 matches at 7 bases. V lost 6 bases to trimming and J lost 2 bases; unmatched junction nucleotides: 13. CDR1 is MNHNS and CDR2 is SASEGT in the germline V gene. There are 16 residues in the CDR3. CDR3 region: CASSLDRAGFAYEQYF. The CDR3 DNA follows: TGTGCCAGCAGCCTCGACAGGGCTGGTTTCGCCTACGAGCAGTACTTC.

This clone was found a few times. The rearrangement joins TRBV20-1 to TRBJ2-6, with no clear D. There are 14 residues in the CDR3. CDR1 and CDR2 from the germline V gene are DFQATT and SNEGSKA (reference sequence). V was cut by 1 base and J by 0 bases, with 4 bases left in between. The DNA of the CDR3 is TGCAGTGCTAGAGGTGACTCTGGGGCCAACGTCCTGACTTTC. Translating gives CSARGDSGANVLTF.

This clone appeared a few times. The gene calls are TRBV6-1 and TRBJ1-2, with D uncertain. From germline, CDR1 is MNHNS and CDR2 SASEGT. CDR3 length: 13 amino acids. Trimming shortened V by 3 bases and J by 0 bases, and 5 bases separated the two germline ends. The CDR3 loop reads CASSERPNYGYTF. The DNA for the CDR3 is TGTGCCAGCAGTGAGCGGCCTAACTATGGCTACACCTTC.